The 8 T cell receptor beta chains below were found in one sample sequenced in a study of T cells in Graves' hyperthyroidism and ophthalmopathy. Template material for amplifying TCR beta CDR3 regions consisted of RNA transcripts. The primer set for the first-round RT-PCR of the TCR CDR3 was HTBI. TCRdb reprocessed the multiplex PCR reads via MiXCR and lists one record per CDR3 protein. The top ten clones hold approximately 3.5% of a sample with approximately 620,000 distinct CDR3 sequences, more than 15% of them seen once. Sequencing was carried out using blood. The origin of the receptors is a middle-aged woman with Graves' ophthalmopathy.

J is TRBJ2-2 and V is TRBV4-2; D gene ambiguous. CDR3 length: 16 residues. Between the trimmed V and J ends, which lost 1 base and 2 bases, there was a span of 11 bases. The V gene's germline CDR1 is LGHNA and CDR2 YNFKEQ. The CDR3 sequence is CASSQGETTNTGELFF. The CDR3, as DNA: TGTGCCAGCAGCCAAGGTGAGACGACCAACACCGGGGAGCTGTTTTTT.

The rearrangement joins TRBV20-1 to TRBJ1-5, with D perhaps matching TRBD1 (5 bases). V was clipped by 0 bases and J by 4 bases, with 13 bases between them. The CDR3 length is 15 residues. The germline gives CDR1 DFQATT, CDR2 SNEGSKA (reference sequence). Written as DNA, the CDR3 is TGCAGTGCTAGAGATACCCTCCGGGGGAATCAGCCCCAGCATTTT. Amino acid sequence: CSARDTLRGNQPQHF.

This clonotype was detected ten times or more. The genes are TRBV28 and TRBJ2-7; D possibly corresponds to TRBD2 (6 bases). The germline gives CDR1 MDHEN, CDR2 SYDVKM. This CDR3 comprises 14 residues. Trimming shortened V by 3 bases and J by 4 bases, and 13 bases separated the two germline ends. Here the CDR3 reads CASSLAGPRYEQYF. The DNA for the CDR3 is TGTGCCAGCAGTTTGGCGGGACCGCGGTACGAGCAGTACTTC.

This clonotype was seen many times. This chain links TRBV2 with TRBJ2-3; possible D gene TRBD1, 6 bases. The CDR3 covers 14 residues. Germline V gene lookup returns CDR1 SNHLY and CDR2 FYNNEI. The V end was cut by 8 bases, the J end by 3 bases, with 15 bases between. The DNA for the CDR3 is TGTGCCAGCTCACCGACAGGAGGAACAGATACGCAGTATTTT. Encoded protein: CASSPTGGTDTQYF.

In its sample, this clonotype was seen a few times. The CDR3: CASNYLRDRGLGDEQFF. Written as DNA, the CDR3 is TGTGCCAGCAACTATCTCCGGGACAGGGGCTTGGGGGATGAGCAGTTCTTC. The chain has TRBV6-1 and TRBJ2-1; 10 nucleotides agree with TRBD1. The CDR3 has 17 amino acids. The junction had 17 bases not matched to a gene; V was cut back by 7 bases and J by 8 bases. CDR1 and CDR2 (germline): MNHNS, SASEGT.

The table lists this clonotype with a few counts. The chain uses TRBV14 and TRBJ1-6, with unresolved D. The CDR3 is 15 residues long. CDR1 and CDR2 (germline): SGHDN, FVKESK. Trimming pared 2 bases from V and 6 bases from J, leaving 11 bases between. The CDR3 sequence: CASSQLNKINSPLHF. CDR3 coding DNA: TGTGCCAGCAGCCAATTAAACAAAATTAATTCACCCCTCCACTTT.

This clonotype was recorded many times. The chain couples TRBV3-1 to TRBJ2-7, with D uncertain. With 0 bases removed from V and 2 bases from J, the gap between germline ends came to 8 bases. The CDR3 runs to 14 residues. In germline, CDR1 is LGHDT, CDR2 YNNKEL (reference sequence). DNA for the CDR3: TGTGCCAGCAGCCAAGAGGGCAGTCCCTACGAGCAGTACTTC. This encodes CASSQEGSPYEQYF.

The chain couples TRBV12-3 or TRBV12-4 to TRBJ2-2; TRBD2 matches 10 bases. The CDR3 runs 14 residues. V trimming: 6 bases; J trimming: 6 bases; junction bases outside the gene matches: 4. The CDR3 DNA reads as TGTGCCAGCAGAAAAAGCGGGAGGGCCGGGGAGCTGTTTTTT. As protein: CASRKSGRAGELFF.